Each of the 12 T cell receptor beta chains below was sequenced from the same sample in a study of T-cell reconstitution after alpha-beta-depleted transplantation in children. Using unique molecular identifiers, the investigators prepared the TCRbeta library. A single record per CDR3 protein comes from TCRdb applying MiXCR to the PCR reads. The table has 750,000 to 950,000 distinct CDR3 sequences, around 17% seen once. The sample was PBMCs, mostly from graft donor cells, taken 360 days after TCRalphabeta/CD19-depleted stem cell transplant. These receptor sequences come from a male patient aged 10 to 17 who had a stem cell transplant for acute lymphoblastic leukemia, so the T cells may come from the graft donor.

This clonotype has more than one count but fewer than ten. V usage is TRBV13 and J usage is TRBJ2-3; 14 positions match TRBD2. J gave up 6 bases and V 4 bases, and 3 bases lay outside the gene matches. Per the germline V gene, CDR1 is PRHDT and CDR2 is FYEKMQ (reference sequence). This CDR3 comprises 15 residues. The CDR3 nucleotides read TGTGCCAGCAGCTATCGGACTAGCGGGAGGGATACGCAGTATTTT. Its protein is CASSYRTSGRDTQYF.

This clonotype was seen many times. The chain is built from TRBV20-1 and TRBJ2-7; 9 nucleotides agree with TRBD2. In germline, CDR1 is DFQATT, CDR2 SNEGSKA (reference sequence). The CDR3 spans 16 residues. The ends lost 3 bases at V and 2 bases at J; junction bases unmatched: 11. The CDR3 coding sequence is TGCAGTGCTAGTGGACGTAGCGGGAGAAAAACCTACGAGCAGTACTTC. Translation: CSASGRSGRKTYEQYF.

This clonotype was counted a few times. The J gene is TRBJ1-4, the V gene TRBV2; the D gene is possibly TRBD1 (5 bases). The germline V gene encodes CDR1 SNHLY and CDR2 FYNNEI. V was clipped by 6 bases and J by 8 bases, with 16 bases between them. The CDR3 consists of 14 residues. The CDR3 spells CASSPQGGGEKLFF. The CDR3 DNA reads TGTGCCAGCAGCCCGCAGGGAGGCGGGGAAAAACTGTTTTTT.

The chain has TRBV5-1 and TRBJ2-1; 16 bases are a match to TRBD2. CDR1 is SGHRS, CDR2 YFSETQ, per germline. The length of the CDR3 is 14 residues. The ends lost 4 bases at V and 13 bases at J; junction bases unmatched: 5. DNA of the CDR3: TGCGCCAGCAGCCCGGGACTAGCGGGAGGGGACCAGTTCTTC. This sequence encodes CASSPGLAGGDQFF.

This clonotype was found a few times. The rearrangement uses TRBV5-5 and TRBJ2-3; D perhaps matches TRBD2 (6 bases). The CDR3 is 16 amino acids. V lost 4 bases to trimming and J lost 3 bases, with 18 bases between them. Germline V gene data show CDR1 as SGHKS and CDR2 as YYEKEE (reference sequence). The DNA of the CDR3 is TGTGCCAGCAGCACTCGCCCCGGGACTTTGACAGATACGCAGTATTTT. Its translation: CASSTRPGTLTDTQYF.

The gene calls are TRBV9 and TRBJ2-3; D is unresolved. Trimming took 0 bases from V and 2 from J, leaving 19 bases between them. CDR3 length: 18 amino acids. Looked up from germline, CDR1 is SGDLS and CDR2 is YYNGEE. The CDR3 here is CASSVAPSLEWDTDTQYF. As DNA, the CDR3 is TGTGCCAGCAGCGTAGCTCCCAGTTTGGAGTGGGACACAGATACGCAGTATTTT.

There are a few counts of this clonotype. DNA for the CDR3: TGTGCCAGCAGTTTTCAAGGGGCGTTTGGCTCCTACGAGCAGTACTTC. Its protein product is CASSFQGAFGSYEQYF. The chain employs TRBV12-3 or TRBV12-4 and TRBJ2-7, with D maybe TRBD1 (5 bases). CDR3 length equals 16 residues. V was trimmed by 3 bases and J by 0 bases, leaving 15 bases between them.

This clonotype was observed many times. The chain links TRBV19 to TRBJ2-1; perhaps D is TRBD1 or TRBD2 (6 bases each). The CDR3 is 15 residues long. V was shortened by 4 bases and J by 2 bases, with 12 bases between the two germline ends. In germline, CDR1 is LNHDA, CDR2 SQIVND (reference sequence). The CDR3 region is CASSRVGGPYNEQFF. In nucleotides, the CDR3 is TGTGCCAGTAGTAGGGTAGGGGGGCCCTACAATGAGCAGTTCTTC.

The rearrangement uses TRBV10-3 and TRBJ1-1; D gene unclear. Germline CDR1 and CDR2: ENHRY and SYGVKD. With 5 bases removed from V and 5 bases from J, the gap between germline ends came to 12 bases. This CDR3 comprises 13 residues. The CDR3 protein is CAISMQVRTEAFF. CDR3 bases: TGTGCCATCAGTATGCAGGTGAGAACTGAAGCTTTCTTT.

About this clonotype: This may arise from a read error, as a much more abundant clone is one base away. The chain carries TRBV12-3 or TRBV12-4 and TRBJ1-1; a possible D gene is TRBD1 (6 bases). This CDR3 has 13 residues. CDR3 amino acids: CSSTPRGNTEAFF. CDR3 coding DNA: TGTTCCAGCACCCCCAGGGGAAACACTGAAGCTTTCTTT.

V and J are TRBV7-8 and TRBJ2-1, with 15 positions matching TRBD2. CDR3 length: 18 amino acids. The germline gives CDR1 SGHVS, CDR2 FQNEAQ. V lost 6 bases, J lost 3 bases, and 9 bases stayed unmatched. The CDR3 nucleotides are TGTGCCAGCAGTCACTCCGGGACTAGCGGGAGGAACTACAATGAGCAGTTCTTC. This encodes CASSHSGTSGRNYNEQFF.

The V call is TRBV29-1, the J call TRBJ1-5; 9 bases are shared with TRBD1. J gave up 1 base and V 6 bases, and 4 bases lay outside the gene matches. The CDR3 is made up of 14 amino acids. Germline CDR1 reads SQVTM; CDR2 reads ANQGSEA. The DNA for the CDR3 is TGCAGCGTCGGGACAGGGACGAGCAATCAGCCCCAGCATTTT. It codes for CSVGTGTSNQPQHF.